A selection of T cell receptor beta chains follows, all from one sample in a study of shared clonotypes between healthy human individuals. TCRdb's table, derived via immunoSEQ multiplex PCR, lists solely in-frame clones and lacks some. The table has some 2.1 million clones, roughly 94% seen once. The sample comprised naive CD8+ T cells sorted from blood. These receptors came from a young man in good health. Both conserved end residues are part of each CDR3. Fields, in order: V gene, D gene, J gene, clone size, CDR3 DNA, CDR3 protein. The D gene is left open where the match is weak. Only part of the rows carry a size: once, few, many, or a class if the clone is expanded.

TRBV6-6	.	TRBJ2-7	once	TGTGCCAGCAGTCCAGGGGCTTTCTCCTACGAGCAGTACTTC	CASSPGAFSYEQYF
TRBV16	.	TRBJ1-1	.	TGTGCCAGCAGCCCGAGAGGGGGGAGCACTGAAGCTTTCTTT	CASSPRGGSTEAFF
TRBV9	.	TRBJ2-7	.	TGTGCCAGCAGCGTAGGGAGCGACTACGAGCAGTACTTC	CASSVGSDYEQYF
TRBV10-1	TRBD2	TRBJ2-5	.	TGCGCCAGCAGTGATACTAGCGGGAGGGCGGAGACCCAGTACTTC	CASSDTSGRAETQYF
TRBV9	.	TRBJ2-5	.	TGTGCCAGCAGCGTAGATCCAGCGCGGGGAATCCAAGAGACCCAGTACTTC	CASSVDPARGIQETQYF
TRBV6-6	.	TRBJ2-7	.	TGTGCCAGCAGTTACTCGTCAGTCTCCTACGAGCAGTACTTC	CASSYSSVSYEQYF
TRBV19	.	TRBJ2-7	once	TGTGCCAGTAGTGCGGGGCCCTACGAGCAGTACTTC	CASSAGPYEQYF
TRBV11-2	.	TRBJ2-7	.	TGTGCCAGCAGCTTAGGGTCGGACCCTACCTACGAGCAGTACTTC	CASSLGSDPTYEQYF
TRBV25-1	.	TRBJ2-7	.	TGTGCCAGCAGTGAGAAGGGATACGAGCAGTACTTC	CASSEKGYEQYF
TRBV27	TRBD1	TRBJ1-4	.	TGTGCCAGCAGTTTGATTCAGGGGGGAAGTGAAAAACTGTTTTTT	CASSLIQGGSEKLFF
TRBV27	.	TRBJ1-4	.	TGTGCCAGCAGTTTGGCAGGGGAGGGGGAAAAACTGTTTTTT	CASSLAGEGEKLFF
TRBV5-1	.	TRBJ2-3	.	TGCGCCAGCACCTGGAGGGGGAATCCAGATACGCAGTATTTT	CASTWRGNPDTQYF
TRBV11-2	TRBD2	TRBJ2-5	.	TGTGCCAGCAGCTCCCCGGTAGGACTAGCAGAAGAGACCCAGTACTTC	CASSSPVGLAEETQYF
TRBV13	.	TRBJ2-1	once	TGTGCCAGCAGCTTAGCACGGTTTCGGGATGAGCAGTTCTTC	CASSLARFRDEQFF
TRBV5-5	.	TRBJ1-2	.	TGTGCCAGCAGCTTGTGGGAGAACTATGGCTACACCTTC	CASSLWENYGYTF
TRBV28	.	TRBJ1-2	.	TGTGCCAGCAGCAACCCCCCTGAGGAGGGGGTCAACTATGGCTACACCTTC	CASSNPPEEGVNYGYTF
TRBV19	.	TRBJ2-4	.	TGTGCCAGTAGTATAGAGTCCGCCAAAAACATTCAGTACTTC	CASSIESAKNIQYF
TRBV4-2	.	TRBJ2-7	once	TGTGCCAGCAGTCAACTAGAATCCTACGAGCAGTACTTC	CASSQLESYEQYF
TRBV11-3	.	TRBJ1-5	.	TGTGCCAGCAGAATAGGGGCTAGCAATCAGCCCCAGCATTTT	CASRIGASNQPQHF
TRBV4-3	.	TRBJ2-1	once	TGCGCCAGCAGCCAAGCTCGGCAGTTATACAATGAGCAGTTCTTC	CASSQARQLYNEQFF
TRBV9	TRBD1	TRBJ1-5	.	TGTGCCAGCAACACCGGGACAGGAAATCAGCCCCAGCATTTT	CASNTGTGNQPQHF
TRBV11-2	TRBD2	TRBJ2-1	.	TGTGCCAGCAGCTTTAGCGGGAGGGCCCACTATGAGCAGTTCTTC	CASSFSGRAHYEQFF
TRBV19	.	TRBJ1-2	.	TGTGCCAGTAGTATAGAACAGACGAACTATGGCTACACCTTC	CASSIEQTNYGYTF
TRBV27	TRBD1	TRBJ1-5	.	TGTGCCAGCAGTGAAATCGGGACAGTACATCAGCCCCAGCATTTT	CASSEIGTVHQPQHF
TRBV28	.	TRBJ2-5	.	TGTGCCAGCAGTTTACCTCAAGAGACCCAGTACTTC	CASSLPQETQYF
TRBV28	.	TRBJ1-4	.	TGTGCCAGCAGCTCAAATGAAAAACTGTTTTTT	CASSSNEKLFF
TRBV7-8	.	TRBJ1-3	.	TGTGCCAGCAGCTTAGATTTTGGAAACACCATATATTTT	CASSLDFGNTIYF
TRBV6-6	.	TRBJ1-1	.	TGTGCCAGCATACTAGTAGGCGGAAAGAACACTGAAGCTTTCTTT	CASILVGGKNTEAFF
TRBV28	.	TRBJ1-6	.	TGTGCCAGCAGTTTGGGACGGGAAGGTCGCTCACCCCTCCACTTT	CASSLGREGRSPLHF
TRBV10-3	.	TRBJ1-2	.	TGTGCCATCAGTGTTAAAACAGGCACGGGAGGCTACACCTTC	CAISVKTGTGGYTF
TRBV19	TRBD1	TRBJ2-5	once	TGTGCCAGTAGTATAGAGCCGGACAGGGTGGCAGAGACCCAGTACTTC	CASSIEPDRVAETQYF
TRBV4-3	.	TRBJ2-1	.	TGCGCCAGCAGCCAAGAGGGAAGTTACAATGAGCAGTTCTTC	CASSQEGSYNEQFF
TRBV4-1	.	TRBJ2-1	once	TGCGCCAGCAGCCTCCTCCTCGGGACTGGCAATGAGCAGTTCTTC	CASSLLLGTGNEQFF
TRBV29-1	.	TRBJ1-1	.	TGCAGCGTTGAAGATGGGGTGGAAGCTTTCTTT	CSVEDGVEAFF
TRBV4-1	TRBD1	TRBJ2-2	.	TGCGCCAGCAGCCAAGATGGGGACAGGCGGACCGGGGAGCTGTTTTTT	CASSQDGDRRTGELFF
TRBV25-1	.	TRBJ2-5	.	TGTGCCAGCAGTGAAGGCGGACTAGAGACCCAGTACTTC	CASSEGGLETQYF
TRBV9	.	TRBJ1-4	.	TGTGCCAGCAGCCGGGGGTCGGGAGATGAAAAACTGTTTTTT	CASSRGSGDEKLFF
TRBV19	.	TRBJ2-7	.	TGTGCCAGTAGTATTTCTATCGATAACGAGCAGTACTTC	CASSISIDNEQYF
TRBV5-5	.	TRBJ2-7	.	TGTGCCAGCAGCTTGGCCATAGCCTACGAGCAGTACTTC	CASSLAIAYEQYF
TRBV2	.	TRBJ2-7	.	TGTGCCAGCAGTGACAGGGACCAACCCTACGAGCAGTACTTC	CASSDRDQPYEQYF
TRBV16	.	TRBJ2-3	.	TGTGCCAGCACCGCGGGTTTCTCAGATACGCAGTATTTT	CASTAGFSDTQYF
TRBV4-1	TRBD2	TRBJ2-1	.	TGCGCCAGCAGCCAAGAGTTGAGCGCGGGCGGGAGCTCCTACAATGAGCAGTTCTTC	CASSQELSAGGSSYNEQFF
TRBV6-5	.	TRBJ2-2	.	TGTGCCAGCAGTTGGAGAAGGGAGAACACCGGGGAGCTGTTTTTT	CASSWRRENTGELFF
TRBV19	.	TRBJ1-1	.	TGTGCCAGTAGTATTTACGGGGTGAAGAACACTGAAGCTTTCTTT	CASSIYGVKNTEAFF
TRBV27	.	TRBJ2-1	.	TGTGCCAGCAGTTTACTCGGGAGCTCCTACAATGAGCAGTTCTTC	CASSLLGSSYNEQFF
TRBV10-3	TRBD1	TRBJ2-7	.	TGTGCCATCAGTGAAGGACAGGTAAGGTCCTACGAGCAGTACTTC	CAISEGQVRSYEQYF
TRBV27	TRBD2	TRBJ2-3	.	TGTGCCAGCACCCCAATCGGGGTAGCGGGAATCACAGATACGCAGTATTTT	CASTPIGVAGITDTQYF
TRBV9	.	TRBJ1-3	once	TGTGCCAGCAGCCACGACAGACAGGCTGGAAACACCATATATTTT	CASSHDRQAGNTIYF
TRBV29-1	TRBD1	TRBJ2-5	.	TGCAGCGGTAAAGGGACAGAAGAGACCCAGTACTTC	CSGKGTEETQYF
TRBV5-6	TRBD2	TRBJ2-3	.	TGTGCCAGCAGCCCATTACAGCGGGAGTTTACAGATACGCAGTATTTT	CASSPLQREFTDTQYF
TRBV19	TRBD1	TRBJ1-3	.	TGTGCCAGTAGTACAACAGGGGCTGGAAACACCATATATTTT	CASSTTGAGNTIYF
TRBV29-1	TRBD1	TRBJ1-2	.	TGCAGCGTTGGGACAGGCGCTAACTATGGCTACACCTTC	CSVGTGANYGYTF
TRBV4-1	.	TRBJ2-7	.	TGCGCCAGCAGCTTTCGGGACGACGCCATCATCGAGCAGTACTTC	CASSFRDDAIIEQYF